Listed here are 21 T cell receptor beta chains from one sample, sequenced in a study of T cell responses to AZD1222 COVID-19 vaccine (dated by TCRdb to the early 2020s). Library generation was performed with the immunoSEQ multiplex PCR assay. Sourced from immuneACCESS, this table was stored by TCRdb with only in-frame sequences that have V and J called. A share of the clones is absent; for the studies checked, an unresolved V gene accounts for under half, and the remainder has no known explanation. The sample yields roughly 150,000 clones; roughly 90% were counted once. The ten most abundant clones make up about 1.6% of the sample. The intended sense of this specimen's time point label: baseline before first vaccination. The sequencing used peripheral blood, collected on day 0 of AZD1222 vaccination. The receptors were sampled from an adult in good health.

This chain joins TRBV5-4 and TRBJ2-3; TRBD2 agrees at 11 bases. CDR3 length: 17 residues. Trimming removed 3 bases from V and 0 bases from J; junction bases left unmatched: 6. Per germline, CDR1 SGHNT and CDR2 YYREEE (reference sequence). The CDR3 DNA is TGTGCCAGCAGCTATCGTAGGACTAGCGGGAGCACAGATACGCAGTATTTT. Translating gives CASSYRRTSGSTDTQYF.

The gene calls are TRBV7-2 and TRBJ2-7; D possibly corresponds to TRBD2 (8 bases). V lost 5 bases, J lost 1 base, and 15 bases lay in between. This CDR3 is 15 amino acids long. Germline values: CDR1 SGHTA, CDR2 FQGNSA. DNA of the CDR3: TGTGCCAGCAGCCGGGGGGGGACAGTTTCCTACGAGCAGTACTTC. Translated: CASSRGGTVSYEQYF.

The chain uses TRBV5-6 and TRBJ2-1; D remains unclear. The V and J ends lost 2 bases and 9 bases respectively, with 21 bases between them. Germline V gene data show CDR1 as SGHDT and CDR2 as YYEEEE. There are 16 residues in the CDR3. CDR3 region: CASSFSVPAGTGEQFF. CDR3 DNA sequence: TGTGCCAGCAGCTTCTCCGTGCCGGCTGGTACCGGTGAGCAGTTCTTC. Based on the CDR3 plus reference TRBV5-6 and TRBJ2-1, the full variable domain is DAGVTQSPTHLIKTRGQQVTLRCSPKSGHDTVSWYQQALGQGPQFIFQYYEEEERQRGNFPDRFSGHQFPNYSSELNVNALLLGDSALYLCASSFSVPAGTGEQFFGPGTRLTVL.

The gene calls are TRBV14 and TRBJ1-2; perhaps TRBD1 as D (6 bases). The CDR3 is 15 residues long. Trimming removed 4 bases at V and 8 bases at J, with 20 bases between. Germline V gene lookup returns CDR1 SGHDN and CDR2 FVKESK. The CDR3 reads CASSPHGGISKGYTF. As DNA, the CDR3 is TGTGCCAGCAGCCCCCACGGGGGCATCTCGAAGGGCTACACCTTC. Using reference TRBV14 and TRBJ1-2 for the parts outside the CDR3, the full variable domain is EAGVTQFPSHSVIEKGQTVTLRCDPISGHDNLYWYRRVMGKEIKFLLHFVKESKQDESGMPNNRFLAERTGGTYSTLKVQPAELEDSGVYFCASSPHGGISKGYTFGSGTRLTVV.

The V call is TRBV12-3 or TRBV12-4, the J call TRBJ1-6; D is undetermined. V lost 4 bases to trimming and J lost 6 bases, with 4 bases between them. The length of the CDR3 is 12 residues. The CDR3 DNA sequence: TGTGCCAGCAGTTACAGTAATTCACCCCTCCACTTT. Encoded protein: CASSYSNSPLHF.

The gene calls are TRBV19 and TRBJ2-2; 9 bases line up with TRBD1. CDR1 is LNHDA and CDR2 is SQIVND in the germline V gene (reference sequence). This CDR3 has 16 residues. V dropped 4 bases and J dropped 7; count of bases not matched to a gene: 10. Here the CDR3 DNA reads TGTGCCAGTAGTACCCTCGACAGGGGGTCGGGCGGGGAGCTGTTTTTT. Amino acid sequence: CASSTLDRGSGGELFF.

V is TRBV19 and J is TRBJ1-2, with D possibly being TRBD1 (5 bases). Trimming removed 6 bases from V and 2 bases from J, with 16 bases in between. Germline V gene data show CDR1 as LNHDA and CDR2 as SQIVND (reference sequence). The CDR3 covers 15 residues. The CDR3 loop is CASSLGPGLNYGYTF. CDR3 nucleotides: TGTGCCAGTAGCCTAGGCCCGGGACTCAACTATGGCTACACCTTC.

This chain uses TRBV11-2 with TRBJ1-2, with D perhaps TRBD1 (6 bases). This CDR3 contains 15 residues. Trimming shortened V by 6 bases and J by 0 bases, and 14 bases separated the two germline ends. CDR1 is SGHAT and CDR2 is FQNNGV in the germline V gene. The CDR3 region is CASSKTDSANYGYTF. The CDR3 coding sequence is TGTGCCAGCAGTAAAACGGACAGTGCTAACTATGGCTACACCTTC.

The chain uses TRBV19 and TRBJ1-1; 8 bases match TRBD1. J was trimmed by 0 bases and V by 4 bases; bases with no gene match: 4. Per germline, CDR1 LNHDA and CDR2 SQIVND (reference sequence). CDR3 length equals 15 residues. In DNA form, the CDR3 reads TGTGCCAGTAGTACCCAGGACAGGGTGAACACTGAAGCTTTCTTT. It translates to CASSTQDRVNTEAFF.

The gene calls are TRBV7-2 and TRBJ2-6; D remains ambiguous. V lost 5 bases, J lost 0 bases, and 11 bases lay in between. Germline V gene lookup returns CDR1 SGHTA and CDR2 FQGNSA. This CDR3 is 16 amino acids long. CDR3 amino acids: CASSPARSSGANVLTF. As DNA, the CDR3 is TGTGCCAGCAGCCCCGCGAGAAGCTCTGGGGCCAACGTCCTGACTTTC.

This clone came up a few times. The chain recombines TRBV4-1 with TRBJ2-7; D is unclear. The CDR3 extends over 14 amino acids. Trimming stripped 0 bases from V and 2 bases from J, with 8 bases between. Germline loops: CDR1 MGHRA, CDR2 YSYEKL. The CDR3 region has the DNA TGCGCCAGCAGCCAAGAAGATAATCCCTACGAGCAGTACTTC. Amino acids: CASSQEDNPYEQYF.

The genes are TRBV5-4 and TRBJ1-2; perhaps TRBD1 as D (6 bases). Germline loops: CDR1 SGHNT, CDR2 YYREEE (reference sequence). This CDR3 has 15 amino acids. The V and J ends lost 1 base and 6 bases respectively, with 16 bases between them. Here the CDR3 reads CASSLNGGHGHGYTF. CDR3 bases: TGTGCCAGCAGCTTGAATGGGGGGCATGGACATGGCTACACCTTC.

The chain is built from TRBV7-9 and TRBJ2-3; TRBD1 matches at 9 bases. The CDR3 spans 15 residues. Germline CDR1 SEHNR, CDR2 FQNEAQ (reference sequence). V gave up 4 bases and J gave up 3 bases; unmatched junction bases: 5. The CDR3 reads CASSSTGGSTDTQYF. Written as DNA, the CDR3 is TGTGCCAGCAGCTCTACAGGGGGCTCGACAGATACGCAGTATTTT. The full variable domain, rest sourced from reference TRBV7-9 and TRBJ2-3, is DTGVSQNPRHKITKRGQNVTFRCDPISEHNRLYWYRQTLGQGPEFLTYFQNEAQLEKSRLLSDRFSAERPKGSFSTLEIQRTEQGDSAMYLCASSSTGGSTDTQYFGPGTRLTVL.

The chain uses TRBV4-1 and TRBJ2-2; D is ambiguous. From germline, CDR1 is MGHRA and CDR2 YSYEKL. V was trimmed by 3 bases and J by 7 bases, leaving 6 bases between them. The CDR3 runs 12 residues. DNA of the CDR3: TGCGCCAGCAGCCACCCCGTCGGGGAGCTGTTTTTT. Its translation: CASSHPVGELFF.

The chain has TRBV7-2 and TRBJ1-6; D remains unclear. The CDR3 consists of 15 residues. Germline V gene data show CDR1 as SGHTA and CDR2 as FQGNSA. Deletions cut 0 bases from V and 10 bases from J, with 13 bases between. CDR3 loop: CASSLAGQSGSPLHF. DNA for the CDR3: TGTGCCAGCAGCTTAGCAGGCCAGTCGGGGTCACCCCTCCACTTT.

The chain combines TRBV9 with TRBJ2-3; D is undetermined. The V and J ends lost 0 bases and 7 bases respectively, with 12 bases between them. The germline V gene encodes CDR1 SGDLS and CDR2 YYNGEE. CDR3 size: 14 residues. The CDR3 here is CASSVGQGRYTQYF. The CDR3 nucleotides read TGTGCCAGCAGCGTAGGTCAAGGGCGGTATACGCAGTATTTT.

The rearrangement joins TRBV5-1 to TRBJ1-6; perhaps TRBD1 as D (5 bases). CDR3 size: 15 residues. Trimming cost V 1 base and J 9 bases, with 14 bases left between them. From germline, CDR1 is SGHRS and CDR2 YFSETQ. Written as DNA, the CDR3 is TGCGCCAGCAGCTTGCAGATTGACAGTAGTTCACCCCTCCACTTT. This encodes CASSLQIDSSSPLHF.

The chain carries TRBV6-2 or TRBV6-3 and TRBJ2-1; 14 bases agree with TRBD2. The germline gives CDR1 MNHEY, CDR2 SVGEGT. This CDR3 contains 17 residues. V lost 2 bases and J lost 4; bases outside the gene matches: 4. The CDR3, as DNA: TGTGCCAGCAGTTACATGGGACTAGCGGGGGTATACAATGAGCAGTTCTTC. It codes for CASSYMGLAGVYNEQFF.

The chain joins TRBV20-1 to TRBJ1-1, with D unclear. V lost 7 bases to trimming and J lost 1 base, with 7 bases between them. Germline V gene lookup returns CDR1 DFQATT and CDR2 SNEGSKA (reference sequence). The CDR3 has 11 residues. The CDR3 DNA is TGCAGTGTTATGGGGAACACTGAAGCTTTCTTT. Translating gives CSVMGNTEAFF.

This chain joins TRBV27 and TRBJ1-3, with D maybe TRBD1 (6 bases). The CDR3 runs to 18 residues. V lost 6 bases to trimming and J lost 0 bases, with 21 bases between them. CDR1 is MNHEY, CDR2 SMNVEV, per germline (reference sequence). The CDR3: CASSPLAQGRSSGNTIYF. In DNA form, the CDR3 reads TGTGCCAGCAGCCCGTTGGCACAGGGCCGAAGCTCTGGAAACACCATATATTTT.

The chain links TRBV6-2 or TRBV6-3 to TRBJ1-5; perhaps TRBD1 as D (5 bases). The CDR3 totals 14 residues. Per germline, CDR1 MNHEY and CDR2 SVGEGT. Trimming shortened V by 0 bases and J by 7 bases, and 10 bases separated the two germline ends. The CDR3 is CASSYSTAGQPQHF. In nucleotides, the CDR3 is TGTGCCAGCAGTTACTCGACAGCAGGGCAGCCCCAGCATTTT.